This TCR beta chain was recorded in a study of CD8+CD57+ T cells in acquired aplastic anemia. Selection for sequencing was limited to patients who had shown CD8+CD57+ cell expansion by flow cytometry. CDR3 length: 14 residues. Looked up from germline, CDR1 is SEHNR and CDR2 is FQNEAQ (reference sequence). Both TCR beta VDJ combination and CDR3 sequence profiling were carried out. Genomic DNA was the template for this profiling. TCRdb reanalysed the reads using MiXCR and keeps one entry per CDR3 protein. The table lists 200,000 to 300,000 distinct CDR3 sequences, 70% to 85% of them singletons. This clonotype was found once. One junction end does not reproduce the germline sequence, and a read error may be involved.

The receptor was isolated from a human donor with aplastic anemia. Material: sorted CD4+, CD8+, or CD8+CD57+ T cells (not recorded which) from PBMCs. This chain connects TRBV7-9 to TRBJ2-5, with 8 bases lining up with TRBD1. CDR3 nucleotide sequence: TGTGCCAGCAGCTTAGCGGGACAGGTAGACCTCCACTTTTTC. This codes for CASSLAGQVDLHFF.